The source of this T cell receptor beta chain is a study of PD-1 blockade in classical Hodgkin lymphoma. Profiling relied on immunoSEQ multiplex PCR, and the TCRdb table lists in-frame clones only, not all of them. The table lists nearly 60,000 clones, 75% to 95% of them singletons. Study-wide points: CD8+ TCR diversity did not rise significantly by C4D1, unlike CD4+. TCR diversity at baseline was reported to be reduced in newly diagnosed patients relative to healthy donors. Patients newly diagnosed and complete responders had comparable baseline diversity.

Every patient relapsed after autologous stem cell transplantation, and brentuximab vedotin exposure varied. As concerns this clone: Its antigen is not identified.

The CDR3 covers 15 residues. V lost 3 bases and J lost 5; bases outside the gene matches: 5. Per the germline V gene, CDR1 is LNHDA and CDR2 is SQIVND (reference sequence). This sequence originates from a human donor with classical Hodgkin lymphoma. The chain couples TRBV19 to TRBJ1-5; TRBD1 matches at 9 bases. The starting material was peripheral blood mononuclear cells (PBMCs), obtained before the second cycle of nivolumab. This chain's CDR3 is CASSIGTGLHQPQHF. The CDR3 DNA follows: TGTGCCAGTAGTATTGGGACAGGGTTGCATCAGCCCCAGCATTTT. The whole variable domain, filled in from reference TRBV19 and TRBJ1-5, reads DGGITQSPKYLFRKEGQNVTLSCEQNLNHDAMYWYRQDPGQGLRLIYYSQIVNDFQKGDIAEGYSVSREKKESFPLTVTSAQKNPTAFYLCASSIGTGLHQPQHFGDGTRLSIL.